This record looks at one TCR beta chain sequence and its context. Its antigen is still unknown. The repertoire was sequenced with immunoSEQ multiplex PCR; TCRdb's copy has only in-frame clones and lacks some. The sample yields more than 70,000 clones, roughly 87% seen once. These data belong to a study of T cell responses to AZD1222 COVID-19 vaccine. Study-wide findings and caveats: Variant regions that are unmutated are reportedly the target of nearly half of spike-specific TCRs. Vaccination with two AZD1222 doses was followed by a rise in Spike-specific TCR breadth and depth. Repertoires in all cases were sampled only once the peak T cell response had passed.

The V end was cut by 2 bases, the J end by 0 bases, with 13 bases between. Germline loops: CDR1 LNHDA, CDR2 SQIVND (reference sequence). This CDR3 is 16 amino acids long. This chain links TRBV19 with TRBJ1-1; D perhaps matches TRBD1 (5 bases). The receptor was isolated from an adult in good health. Specimen: peripheral blood, collected on day 0 of MenACWY control vaccination. As DNA, the CDR3 is TGTGCCAGTAGTATAAATGGGGCCAGGCTGAACACTGAAGCTTTCTTT. The encoded protein is CASSINGARLNTEAFF.